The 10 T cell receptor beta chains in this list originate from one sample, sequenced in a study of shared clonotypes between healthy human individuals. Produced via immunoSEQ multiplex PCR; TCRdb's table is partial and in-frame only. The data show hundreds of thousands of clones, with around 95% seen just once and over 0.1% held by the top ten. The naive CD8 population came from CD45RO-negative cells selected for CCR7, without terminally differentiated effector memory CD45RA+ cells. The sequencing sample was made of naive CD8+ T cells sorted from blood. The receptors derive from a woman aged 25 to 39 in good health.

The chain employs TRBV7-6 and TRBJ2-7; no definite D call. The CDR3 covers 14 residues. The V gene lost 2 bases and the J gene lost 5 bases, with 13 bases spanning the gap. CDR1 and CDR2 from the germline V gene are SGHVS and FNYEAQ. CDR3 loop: CASSLQGLGDEQYF. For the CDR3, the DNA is TGTGCCAGCAGCTTACAAGGGTTGGGCGACGAGCAGTACTTC. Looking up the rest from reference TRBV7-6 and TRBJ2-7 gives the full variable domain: GAGVSQSPRYKVTKRGQDVALRCDPISGHVSLYWYRQALGQGPEFLTYFNYEAQQDKSGLPNDRFSAERPEGSISTLTIQRTEQRDSAMYRCASSLQGLGDEQYFGPGTRLTVT.

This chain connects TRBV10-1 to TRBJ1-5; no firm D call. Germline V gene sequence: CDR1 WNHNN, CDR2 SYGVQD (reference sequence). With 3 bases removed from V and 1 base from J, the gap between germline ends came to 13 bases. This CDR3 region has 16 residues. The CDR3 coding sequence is TGCGCCAGCAGTGACACTCGGCGGGCAAGCAATCAGCCCCAGCATTTT. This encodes CASSDTRRASNQPQHF.

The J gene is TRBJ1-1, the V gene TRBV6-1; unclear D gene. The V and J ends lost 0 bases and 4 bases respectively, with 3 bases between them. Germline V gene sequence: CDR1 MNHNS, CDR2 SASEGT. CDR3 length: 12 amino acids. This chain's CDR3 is CASSEAFTEAFF. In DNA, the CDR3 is TGTGCCAGCAGTGAAGCGTTCACTGAAGCTTTCTTT.

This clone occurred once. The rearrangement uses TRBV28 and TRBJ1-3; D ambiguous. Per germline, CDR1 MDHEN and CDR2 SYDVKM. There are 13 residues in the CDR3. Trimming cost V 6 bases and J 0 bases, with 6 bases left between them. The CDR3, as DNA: TGTGCCAGCAGATATGACTCTGGAAACACCATATATTTT. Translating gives CASRYDSGNTIYF.

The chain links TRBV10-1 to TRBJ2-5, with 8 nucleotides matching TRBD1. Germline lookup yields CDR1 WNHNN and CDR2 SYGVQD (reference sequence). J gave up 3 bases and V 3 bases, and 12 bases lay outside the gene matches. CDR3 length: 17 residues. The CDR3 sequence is CASSDRSWTGLEETQYF. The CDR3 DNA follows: TGCGCCAGCAGTGACCGCTCATGGACAGGGCTCGAAGAGACCCAGTACTTC.

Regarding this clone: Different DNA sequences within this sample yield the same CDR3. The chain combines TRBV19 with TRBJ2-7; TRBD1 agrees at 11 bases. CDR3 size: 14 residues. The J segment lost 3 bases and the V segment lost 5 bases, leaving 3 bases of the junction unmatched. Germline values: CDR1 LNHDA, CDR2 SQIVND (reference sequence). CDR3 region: CASSPGTGGYEQYF. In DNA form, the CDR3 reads TGTGCCAGTAGTCCTGGGACAGGGGGCTACGAGCAGTACTTC.

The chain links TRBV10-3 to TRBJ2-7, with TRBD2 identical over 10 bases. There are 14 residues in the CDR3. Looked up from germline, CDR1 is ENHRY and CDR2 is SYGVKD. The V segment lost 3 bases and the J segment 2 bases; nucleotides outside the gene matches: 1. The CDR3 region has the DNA TGTGCCATCAGTGACACTAGCGGGACCTACGAGCAGTACTTC. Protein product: CAISDTSGTYEQYF.

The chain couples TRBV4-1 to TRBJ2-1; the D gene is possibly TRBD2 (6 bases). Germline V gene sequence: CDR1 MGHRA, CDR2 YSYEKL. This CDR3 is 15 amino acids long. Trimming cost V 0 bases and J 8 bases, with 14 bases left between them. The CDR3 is CASSQDWTTGYEQFF. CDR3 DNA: TGCGCCAGCAGCCAAGATTGGACTACAGGTTATGAGCAGTTCTTC.

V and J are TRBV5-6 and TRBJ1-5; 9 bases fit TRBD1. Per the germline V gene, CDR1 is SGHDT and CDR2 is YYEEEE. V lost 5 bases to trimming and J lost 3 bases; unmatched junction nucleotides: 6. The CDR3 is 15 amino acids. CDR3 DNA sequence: TGTGCCAGCAGTCCCGGGACAGGGAACAATCAGCCCCAGCATTTT. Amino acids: CASSPGTGNNQPQHF. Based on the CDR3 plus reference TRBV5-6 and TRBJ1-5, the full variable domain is DAGVTQSPTHLIKTRGQQVTLRCSPKSGHDTVSWYQQALGQGPQFIFQYYEEEERQRGNFPDRFSGHQFPNYSSELNVNALLLGDSALYLCASSPGTGNNQPQHFGDGTRLSIL.

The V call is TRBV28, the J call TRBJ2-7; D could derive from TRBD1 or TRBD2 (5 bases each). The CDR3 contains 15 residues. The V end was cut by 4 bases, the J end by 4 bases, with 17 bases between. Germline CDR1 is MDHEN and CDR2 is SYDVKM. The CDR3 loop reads CASSSPGTWSYEQYF. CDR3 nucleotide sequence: TGTGCCAGCAGTTCCCCCGGGACGTGGTCATACGAGCAGTACTTC.